These 24 T cell receptor beta chains came from one sample sequenced in a study of blood T cell repertoires in COVID-19. Measured with immunoSEQ multiplex PCR; TCRdb has only the in-frame clones, and not every one. The sample shows about 190,000 clones, 65% to 85% of them seen only once. The sequenced material came from peripheral blood. The receptors stem from a man in his fifties or sixties with active or convalescent COVID-19.

The CDR3 loop is CAISESTGKQETQYF. As DNA, the CDR3 is TGTGCCATCAGTGAGAGCACGGGAAAACAAGAGACCCAGTACTTC. The V and J genes are TRBV10-3 and TRBJ2-5, with D possibly TRBD2 on 5 matching bases. The V end lost 2 bases, the J end lost 2 bases, and 12 bases lay between the germline ends. Per germline, CDR1 ENHRY and CDR2 SYGVKD. The CDR3 loop spans 15 amino acids.

This chain connects TRBV7-3 to TRBJ2-7; 7 positions agree with TRBD2. Germline assignment: CDR1 SGHTA and CDR2 FQGTGA. CDR3 length: 14 residues. Trimming removed 5 bases from V and 1 base from J; junction bases left unmatched: 5. CDR3 loop: CASSASSGSYEQYF. Written as DNA, the CDR3 is TGTGCCAGCAGCGCTTCTAGCGGATCCTACGAGCAGTACTTC.

The chain employs TRBV3-1 (or the pseudogene TRBV3-2) and TRBJ1-5, with a possible D match to TRBD1 (5 bases). This CDR3 has 14 residues. Trimming stripped 4 bases from V and 5 bases from J, with 12 bases between. Germline V CDR1 and CDR2: LGHDT, YNNKEL (reference sequence). The chain's CDR3 is CASSLGRGDQPQHF. In nucleotides, the CDR3 is TGTGCCAGCAGCCTCGGCCGGGGGGATCAGCCCCAGCATTTT.

The rearrangement uses TRBV11-2 and TRBJ1-1, with D uncertain. The V end was cut by 0 bases, the J end by 1 base, with 12 bases between. This CDR3 comprises 16 residues. In germline, CDR1 is SGHAT, CDR2 FQNNGV. The CDR3 reads CASSLDLGGENTEAFF. For the CDR3, the DNA is TGTGCCAGCAGCTTAGACTTGGGCGGGGAGAACACTGAAGCTTTCTTT.

This rearrangement joins TRBV7-9 to TRBJ1-2, with 12 bases identical to TRBD1. V was clipped by 1 base and J by 6 bases; unmatched bases: 6. CDR3 size: 16 residues. CDR1 and CDR2 (germline): SEHNR, FQNEAQ (reference sequence). In nucleotides, the CDR3 is TGTGCCAGCAGCTTAGGACGGGACAGGGGGCTCCATGGCTACACCTTC. It translates to CASSLGRDRGLHGYTF.

The chain is built from TRBV20-1 and TRBJ2-7, with 7 bases that match TRBD2. The trim removed 3 bases at V and 6 bases at J, leaving 8 bases unmatched. CDR1 is DFQATT, CDR2 SNEGSKA, per germline (reference sequence). The length of the CDR3 is 13 residues. The CDR3 loop is CSASAGVTGEQYF. CDR3 coding DNA: TGCAGTGCTAGTGCGGGAGTGACGGGCGAGCAGTACTTC.

The chain uses TRBV27 and TRBJ2-1; 7 positions agree with TRBD2. There are 13 residues in the CDR3. Germline CDR1 and CDR2: MNHEY and SMNVEV (reference sequence). The trim removed 10 bases at V and 8 bases at J, leaving 11 bases unmatched. CDR3 DNA: TGTGCCACTGGGCGGGGGTTTAGGTATGAGCAGTTCTTC. Protein sequence: CATGRGFRYEQFF.

V is TRBV18 and J is TRBJ2-7, with TRBD1 matching over 7 bases. Germline V gene lookup returns CDR1 KGHSH and CDR2 LQKENI. The J segment lost 2 bases and the V segment lost 6 bases, leaving 10 bases of the junction unmatched. This CDR3 is 15 amino acids long. In DNA form, the CDR3 reads TGTGCCAGCTCGTTTCGGACAGGCGGTACCTACGAGCAGTACTTC. Its protein product is CASSFRTGGTYEQYF.

J is TRBJ2-1 and V is TRBV7-3; 9 bases fit TRBD2. CDR3 size: 13 residues. Germline V CDR1 and CDR2: SGHTA, FQGTGA. V was pared by 4 bases and J by 8 bases, with 3 bases of the junction left unmatched. The CDR3 loop is CASSSRTSDEQFF. The CDR3 coding sequence is TGTGCCAGCAGCTCCAGGACTAGCGATGAGCAGTTCTTC.

This chain uses TRBV7-2 with TRBJ2-3; tentative D call: TRBD2 (6 bases). V lost 6 bases to trimming and J lost 2 bases, with 12 bases between them. Germline-derived CDR1 and CDR2 are SGHTA and FQGNSA. CDR3 length: 14 residues. CDR3 nucleotide sequence: TGTGCCAGCAGTTCGGGACTGCTCACAGATACGCAGTATTTT. It yields the protein CASSSGLLTDTQYF.

The genes are TRBV27 and TRBJ2-1; 12 nucleotides align to TRBD2. CDR3 length equals 15 residues. The germline V gene has CDR1 MNHEY and CDR2 SMNVEV (reference sequence). Trimming took 7 bases from V and 8 from J; bases not matched to a gene: 9. Here the CDR3 DNA reads TGTGCCAGCATGGGGTGGACTAGCGGGACGGATGAGCAGTTCTTC. Translating it yields CASMGWTSGTDEQFF.

This clone was detected only once. The chain has TRBV7-2 and TRBJ1-1, with D uncertain. This CDR3 is built from 14 residues. Trimming stripped 1 base from V and 1 base from J, with 7 bases between. CDR1 SGHTA and CDR2 FQGNSA come from the germline V gene. The CDR3 spells CASSLVGRNTEAFF. DNA of the CDR3: TGTGCCAGCAGCTTAGTGGGGAGGAACACTGAAGCTTTCTTT.

CDR3 region: CASSLGGVNTGELFF. CDR3 in DNA: TGTGCCAGCAGCTTAGGAGGGGTTAACACCGGGGAGCTGTTTTTT. The chain employs TRBV13 and TRBJ2-2, with a tentative D call TRBD1 (5 bases). The CDR3 consists of 15 residues. The V gene's germline CDR1 is PRHDT and CDR2 FYEKMQ (reference sequence). V was clipped by 0 bases and J by 2 bases, with 7 bases between them. Looking up the rest from reference TRBV13 and TRBJ2-2 gives the full variable domain: AAGVIQSPRHLIKEKRETATLKCYPIPRHDTVYWYQQGPGQDPQFLISFYEKMQSDKGSIPDRFSAQQFSDYHSELNMSSLELGDSALYFCASSLGGVNTGELFFGEGSRLTVL.

The chain is built from TRBV27 and TRBJ2-5; TRBD1 is a possible D gene (5 bases). Looked up from germline, CDR1 is MNHEY and CDR2 is SMNVEV (reference sequence). This CDR3 has 14 residues. V lost 5 bases to trimming and J lost 2 bases, with 12 bases between them. The CDR3 reads CASSPWKGQETQYF. In DNA, the CDR3 is TGTGCCAGCAGTCCGTGGAAGGGGCAAGAGACCCAGTACTTC.

This chain links TRBV20-1 with TRBJ2-1; D may be TRBD2 (5 bases). The CDR3 runs 11 residues. CDR1 and CDR2 (germline): DFQATT, SNEGSKA (reference sequence). Trimming left V 6 bases short and J 8 bases short, with 11 bases between. CDR3 loop: CSARLSHEQFF. The DNA of the CDR3 is TGCAGTGCGAGACTAAGCCATGAGCAGTTCTTC.

There are a few counts of this clone. The chain employs TRBV19 and TRBJ1-6; D call uncertain. The CDR3 contains 13 residues. V was trimmed by 7 bases and J by 7 bases, leaving 11 bases between them. CDR1 is LNHDA, CDR2 SQIVND, per germline (reference sequence). The CDR3 DNA is TGTGCCAGTAATAGACAATTCAATTCACCCCTCCACTTT. Translated: CASNRQFNSPLHF.

The gene calls are TRBV7-3 and TRBJ1-1, with TRBD1 matching 8 bases. Germline lookup yields CDR1 SGHTA and CDR2 FQGTGA. V lost 4 bases, J lost 1 base, and 5 bases stayed unmatched. The CDR3 is made up of 15 amino acids. The CDR3 sequence: CASSWTGFGNTEAFF. CDR3 bases: TGTGCCAGCAGCTGGACAGGGTTTGGGAACACTGAAGCTTTCTTT.

The chain couples TRBV27 to TRBJ2-3; TRBD1 aligns across 7 bases. There are 13 residues in the CDR3. The trim removed 0 bases at V and 9 bases at J, leaving 3 bases unmatched. From germline, CDR1 is MNHEY and CDR2 SMNVEV (reference sequence). This CDR3 reads CASSLSGQATQYF. In nucleotides, the CDR3 is TGTGCCAGCAGTTTATCTGGACAGGCGACGCAGTATTTT.

CDR3 sequence (DNA): TGTGCCAGCAGCCAAGTCGGCGGGATGACCTACAATGAGCAGTTCTTC. This encodes CASSQVGGMTYNEQFF. The gene calls are TRBV3-1 (or the pseudogene TRBV3-2) and TRBJ2-1, with D tentatively TRBD2 (6 bases). V lost 1 base to trimming and J lost 2 bases, with 12 bases between them. Germline-derived CDR1 and CDR2 are LGHDT and YNNKEL (reference sequence). The CDR3 has 16 residues.

The chain joins TRBV28 to TRBJ1-5; D not certain. CDR1 is MDHEN and CDR2 is SYDVKM in the germline V gene. Trimming shortened V by 4 bases and J by 0 bases, and 16 bases separated the two germline ends. The CDR3 spans 17 residues. The CDR3 coding sequence is TGTGCCAGCAGTTACGGGATGGGGAAATATAGCAATCAGCCCCAGCATTTT. It codes for CASSYGMGKYSNQPQHF.

The V gene is TRBV10-3, the J gene TRBJ2-1; 9 nucleotides align to TRBD1. Germline V lookup: CDR1 ENHRY, CDR2 SYGVKD. The CDR3 has 16 residues. With 0 bases clipped from V and 8 bases from J, the junction kept 8 bases outside the gene matches. The CDR3 sequence: CAISESSGQGSDEQFF. CDR3 sequence (DNA): TGTGCCATCAGTGAGTCGAGCGGACAGGGGTCCGATGAGCAGTTCTTC.

The chain recombines TRBV7-3 with TRBJ2-2; tentatively, D is TRBD1 (5 bases). Per the germline V gene, CDR1 is SGHTA and CDR2 is FQGTGA. The CDR3 runs 14 residues. Trimming took 4 bases from V and 5 from J, leaving 11 bases between them. Here the CDR3 reads CASSSPGKTGELFF. DNA for the CDR3: TGTGCCAGCAGCTCCCCAGGGAAGACCGGGGAGCTGTTTTTT.

This clone was seen only once. Distinct nucleotide sequences in the sample also encode this CDR3. The rearrangement links TRBV9 to TRBJ2-1, with 7 bases fitting TRBD2. This CDR3 spans 16 amino acids. Germline V gene sequence: CDR1 SGDLS, CDR2 YYNGEE. Germline trimming cut 0 bases from V and 4 bases from J; bases unmatched to any gene: 7. The CDR3 region has the DNA TGTGCCAGCAGCGTAGGGCTAGCGGTGGGGTACAATGAGCAGTTCTTC. It encodes CASSVGLAVGYNEQFF. The full variable domain, rest sourced from reference TRBV9 and TRBJ2-1, is DSGVTQTPKHLITATGQRVTLRCSPRSGDLSVYWYQQSLDQGLQFLIQYYNGEERAKGNILERFSAQQFPDLHSELNLSSLELGDSALYFCASSVGLAVGYNEQFFGPGTRLTVL.

J is TRBJ1-2 and V is TRBV3-1 (or the pseudogene TRBV3-2), with TRBD1 identical over 7 bases. CDR1 and CDR2 (germline): LGHDT, YNNKEL (reference sequence). There are 16 residues in the CDR3. With V trimmed by 2 bases and J by 0 bases, 6 bases remained unmatched. The DNA for the CDR3 is TGTGCCAGCAGCCAAATCGGGACAGAATCTAACTATGGCTACACCTTC. Residues: CASSQIGTESNYGYTF.